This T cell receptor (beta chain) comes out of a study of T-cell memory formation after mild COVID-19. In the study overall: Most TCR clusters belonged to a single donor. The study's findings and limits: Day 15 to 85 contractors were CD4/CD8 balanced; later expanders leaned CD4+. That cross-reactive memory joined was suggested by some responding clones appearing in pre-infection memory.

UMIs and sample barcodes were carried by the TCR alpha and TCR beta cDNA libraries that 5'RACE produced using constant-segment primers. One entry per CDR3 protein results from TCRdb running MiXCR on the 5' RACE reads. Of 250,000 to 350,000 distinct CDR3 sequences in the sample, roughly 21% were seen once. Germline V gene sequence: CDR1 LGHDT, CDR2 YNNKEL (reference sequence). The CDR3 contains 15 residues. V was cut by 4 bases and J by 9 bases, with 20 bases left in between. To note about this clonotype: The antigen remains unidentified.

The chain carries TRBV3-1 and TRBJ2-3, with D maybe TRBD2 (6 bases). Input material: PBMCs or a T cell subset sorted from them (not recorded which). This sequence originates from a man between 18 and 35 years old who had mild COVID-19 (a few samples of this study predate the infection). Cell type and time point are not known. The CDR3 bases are TGTGCCAGCAGCCTACCTGGGACTCTGACAGCGACGCAGTATTTT. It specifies CASSLPGTLTATQYF.